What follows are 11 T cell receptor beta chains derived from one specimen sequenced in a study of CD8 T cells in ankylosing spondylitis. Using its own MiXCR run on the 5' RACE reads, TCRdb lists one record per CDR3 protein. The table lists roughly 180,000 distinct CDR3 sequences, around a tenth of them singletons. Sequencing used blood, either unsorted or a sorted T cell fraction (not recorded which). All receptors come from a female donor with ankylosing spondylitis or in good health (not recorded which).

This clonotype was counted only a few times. The CDR3 here is CASSWDRHNSPLHF. CDR3 DNA: TGTGCCAGCAGTTGGGACAGGCATAATTCACCCCTCCACTTT. V and J are TRBV27 and TRBJ1-6, with TRBD1 identical over 8 bases. Looked up from germline, CDR1 is MNHEY and CDR2 is SMNVEV (reference sequence). The CDR3 loop spans 14 amino acids. J lost 5 bases, V lost 4 bases, and 1 base had no gene match.

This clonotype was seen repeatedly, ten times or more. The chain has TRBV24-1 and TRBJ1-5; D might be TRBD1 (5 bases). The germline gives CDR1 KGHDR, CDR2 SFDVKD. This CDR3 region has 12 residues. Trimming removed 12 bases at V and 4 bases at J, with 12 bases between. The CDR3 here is CAVAKGNQPQHF. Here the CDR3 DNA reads TGTGCCGTCGCAAAGGGGAATCAGCCCCAGCATTTT.

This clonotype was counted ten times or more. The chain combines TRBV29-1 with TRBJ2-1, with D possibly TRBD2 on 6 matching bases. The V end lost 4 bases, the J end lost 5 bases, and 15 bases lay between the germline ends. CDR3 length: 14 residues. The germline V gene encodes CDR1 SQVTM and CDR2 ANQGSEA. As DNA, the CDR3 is TGCAGCGTTGTTTTGGGGGAGGTCAACAATGAGCAGTTCTTC. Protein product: CSVVLGEVNNEQFF.

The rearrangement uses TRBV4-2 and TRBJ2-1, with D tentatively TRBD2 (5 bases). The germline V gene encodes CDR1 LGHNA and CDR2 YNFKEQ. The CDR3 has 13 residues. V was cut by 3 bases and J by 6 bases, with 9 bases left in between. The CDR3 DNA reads TGTGCCAGCAGCCACTACCGGGGCAATGAGCAGTTCTTC. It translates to CASSHYRGNEQFF.

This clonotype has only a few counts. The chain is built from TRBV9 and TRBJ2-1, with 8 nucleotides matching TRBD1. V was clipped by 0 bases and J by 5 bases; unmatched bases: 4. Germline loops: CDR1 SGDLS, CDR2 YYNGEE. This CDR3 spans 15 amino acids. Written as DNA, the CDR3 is TGTGCCAGCAGCGTAGGGAGCAGGGGGCACAATGAGCAGTTCTTC. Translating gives CASSVGSRGHNEQFF. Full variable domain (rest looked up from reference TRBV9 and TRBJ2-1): DSGVTQTPKHLITATGQRVTLRCSPRSGDLSVYWYQQSLDQGLQFLIQYYNGEERAKGNILERFSAQQFPDLHSELNLSSLELGDSALYFCASSVGSRGHNEQFFGPGTRLTVL.

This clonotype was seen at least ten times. CDR3 DNA sequence: TGTGCCAGCAGTTTCAGACAGGGGGGTTGGACAGATACGCAGTATTTT. Translation: CASSFRQGGWTDTQYF. The genes are TRBV28 and TRBJ2-3, with TRBD1 matching 9 bases. The CDR3 has 16 residues. In germline, CDR1 is MDHEN, CDR2 SYDVKM. Trimming cost V 3 bases and J 3 bases; bases outside gene matches: 7. The full variable domain, rest sourced from reference TRBV28 and TRBJ2-3, is DVKVTQSSRYLVKRTGEKVFLECVQDMDHENMFWYRQDPGLGLRLIYFSYDVKMKEKGDIPEGYSVSREKKERFSLILESASTNQTSMYLCASSFRQGGWTDTQYFGPGTRLTVL.

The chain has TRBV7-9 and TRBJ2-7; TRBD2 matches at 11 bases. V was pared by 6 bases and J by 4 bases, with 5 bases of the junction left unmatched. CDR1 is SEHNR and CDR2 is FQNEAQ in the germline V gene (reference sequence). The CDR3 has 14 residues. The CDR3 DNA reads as TGTGCCAGCAGTATAGCGGGAGGGCTATACGAGCAGTACTTC. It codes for CASSIAGGLYEQYF.

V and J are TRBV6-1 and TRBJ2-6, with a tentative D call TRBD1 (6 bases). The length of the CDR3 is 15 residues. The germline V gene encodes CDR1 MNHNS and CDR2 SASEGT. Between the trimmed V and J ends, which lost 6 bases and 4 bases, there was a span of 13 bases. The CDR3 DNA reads TGTGCCAGCAGCGCCCCAGGGGTCGGGGCCAACGTCCTGACTTTC. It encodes CASSAPGVGANVLTF.

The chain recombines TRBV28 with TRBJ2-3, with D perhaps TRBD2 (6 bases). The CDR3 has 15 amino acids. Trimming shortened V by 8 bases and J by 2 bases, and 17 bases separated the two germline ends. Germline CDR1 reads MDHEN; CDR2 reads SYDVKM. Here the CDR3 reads CASGFPPGLTDTQYF. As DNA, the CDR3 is TGTGCCAGCGGATTCCCCCCGGGACTCACAGATACGCAGTATTTT.

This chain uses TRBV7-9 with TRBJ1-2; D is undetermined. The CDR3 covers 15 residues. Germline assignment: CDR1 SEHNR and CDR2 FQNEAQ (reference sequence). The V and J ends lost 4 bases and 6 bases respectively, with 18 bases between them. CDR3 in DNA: TGTGCCAGCAGCTCGTCGGTAAGAGCGACGGATGGCTACACCTTC. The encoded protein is CASSSSVRATDGYTF.

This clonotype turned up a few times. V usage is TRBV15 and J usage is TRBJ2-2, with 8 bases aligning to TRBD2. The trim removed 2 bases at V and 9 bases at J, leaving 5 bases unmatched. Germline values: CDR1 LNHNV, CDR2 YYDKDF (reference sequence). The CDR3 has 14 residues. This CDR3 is CATSRPGGVRELFF. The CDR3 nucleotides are TGTGCCACCAGCAGACCGGGGGGGGTGAGGGAGCTGTTTTTT. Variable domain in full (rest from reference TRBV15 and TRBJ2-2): DAMVIQNPRYQVTQFGKPVTLSCSQTLNHNVMYWYQQKSSQAPKLLFHYYDKDFNNEADTPDNFQSRRPNTSFCFLDIRSPGLGDTAMYLCATSRPGGVRELFFGEGSRLTVL.